This T cell receptor beta chain was observed in a study of cytomegalovirus exposure and HLA in healthy donors. Study results and caveats: A later analysis revealed that TCR association rates differed between HLA loci, peaking at DRB1 and bottoming out at HLA-C. Most subjects' HLA-A and HLA-B alleles were reportedly predicted from TCR beta sequences.

It was with 60 Vbeta and 13 Jbeta primers that the PCR ran. Method: immunoSEQ multiplex PCR; TCRdb's copy keeps in-frame clones and lacks some. The sample has about 140,000 clones, 88% seen once. In this sample, this clone turned up once. Its antigen is still unknown. The TCR sequence derives from a woman between 40 and 50 years old in good health and CMV-seronegative. Sequencing was done on a sample of PBMCs.

The CDR3, as DNA: TGTGCCAGCAGCTTTAGGTTAGCGGGAGCGAATGAGCAGTTCTTC. As protein: CASSFRLAGANEQFF. The V call is TRBV7-2, the J call TRBJ2-1; 9 bases align to TRBD2. Germline V lookup: CDR1 SGHTA, CDR2 FQGNSA. The CDR3 loop spans 15 amino acids. V gave up 3 bases and J gave up 7 bases; unmatched junction bases: 7.